The present TCR beta chain was sequenced within a study of blood T cell repertoires in COVID-19. Across the whole study: PBMCs, B-cell-depleted T cells, or T cells were the source of the cDNA or gDNA that made up the material.

Among Cohort 3 donors, those recovered had two negative PCRs, clearance, or symptom resolution. Produced via immunoSEQ multiplex PCR; TCRdb's table is partial and in-frame only. Of 200,000 or so clones listed, around 82% are singletons. Germline lookup yields CDR1 MRHNA and CDR2 SNTAGT. The CDR3 sequence is 17 residues long. V was pared by 2 bases and J by 3 bases, with 19 bases between. The chain recombines TRBV6-4 with TRBJ1-1; D remains unclear. The receptor was isolated from a middle-aged man who had recovered from COVID-19. Sequenced sample: PBMCs or T cells enriched from blood (not recorded which). The CDR3 bases are TGTGCCAGCAGTGACCGGGGAAGGTCCATCTGGGACACTGAAGCTTTCTTT. Translation: CASSDRGRSIWDTEAFF.